The 30 T cell receptor beta chains below all came from one sample that was sequenced in a study of shared clonotypes between healthy human individuals. CD45RO negativity and positive selection for CCR7 defined naive CD8 cells, a population that excluded terminally differentiated effector memory CD45RA+ cells. Profiling relied on immunoSEQ multiplex PCR, and the TCRdb table lists in-frame clones only, not all of them. In the table there are around 580,000 clones, roughly 98% of which are singletons. Sequenced material: naive CD8+ T cells sorted from blood. Source of these receptors: a man between 25 and 39 years old in good health.

V usage is TRBV9 and J usage is TRBJ2-7, with D possibly being TRBD1 (5 bases). Germline V gives CDR1 SGDLS, CDR2 YYNGEE. The CDR3 loop spans 13 amino acids. V was pared by 4 bases and J by 4 bases, with 12 bases between. CDR3 nucleotide sequence: TGTGCCAGCAGCCCCCCCGACAGTTACGAGCAGTACTTC. Translating gives CASSPPDSYEQYF.

This sequence joins TRBV19 and TRBJ1-5; D call uncertain. The CDR3 is 16 amino acids. Germline V gene sequence: CDR1 LNHDA, CDR2 SQIVND (reference sequence). V gave up 3 bases and J gave up 0 bases, with 12 bases separating them. CDR3 nucleotides: TGTGCCAGTAGTATCCTCACGGGGAATAGCAATCAGCCCCAGCATTTT. It codes for CASSILTGNSNQPQHF.

This clone was recorded once. The V call is TRBV19, the J call TRBJ1-5; D is ambiguous. V was pared by 3 bases and J by 4 bases, with 7 bases between. This CDR3 region has 13 residues. CDR1 and CDR2 from the germline V gene are LNHDA and SQIVND (reference sequence). This chain's CDR3 is CASSITINQPQHF. As DNA, the CDR3 is TGTGCCAGTAGTATTACAATAAATCAGCCCCAGCATTTT. The whole variable domain, remainder taken from reference TRBV19 and TRBJ1-5, is DGGITQSPKYLFRKEGQNVTLSCEQNLNHDAMYWYRQDPGQGLRLIYYSQIVNDFQKGDIAEGYSVSREKKESFPLTVTSAQKNPTAFYLCASSITINQPQHFGDGTRLSIL.

The chain links TRBV5-6 to TRBJ2-2, with unresolved D. The germline CDR1 and CDR2 sequences are SGHDT and YYEEEE. This CDR3 contains 16 residues. V was clipped by 0 bases and J by 0 bases, with 9 bases between them. The CDR3 bases are TGTGCCAGCAGCTTGGGTTCACTCGCGAACACCGGGGAGCTGTTTTTT. It yields the protein CASSLGSLANTGELFF.

The rearrangement joins TRBV13 to TRBJ2-1; D may be TRBD2 (6 bases). Between the trimmed V and J ends, which lost 7 bases and 1 base, there was a span of 14 bases. The CDR3 covers 15 residues. CDR1 and CDR2 (germline): PRHDT, FYEKMQ (reference sequence). The CDR3 sequence: CASTLNGGSYNEQFF. CDR3 bases: TGTGCCAGCACCCTAAACGGGGGATCCTACAATGAGCAGTTCTTC.

The rearrangement uses TRBV5-1 and TRBJ2-5; no definite D call. V was trimmed by 4 bases and J by 5 bases, leaving 15 bases between them. The CDR3 has 14 residues. Germline V lookup: CDR1 SGHRS, CDR2 YFSETQ. CDR3 in DNA: TGCGCCAGCAGCCCAGAAGGGAAGTGGGAGACCCAGTACTTC. This sequence encodes CASSPEGKWETQYF.

The J gene is TRBJ2-3, the V gene TRBV19; 10 bases align to TRBD2. This CDR3 region has 15 residues. Trimming removed 7 bases from V and 0 bases from J; junction bases left unmatched: 4. The germline V gene encodes CDR1 LNHDA and CDR2 SQIVND (reference sequence). The CDR3 nucleotides read TGTGCCAGTACCCCACTAGCGGGAAGCACAGATACGCAGTATTTT. This encodes CASTPLAGSTDTQYF.

This sequence joins TRBV7-9 and TRBJ2-1; D remains unclear. Trimming cost V 3 bases and J 10 bases, with 10 bases left between them. The germline V gene encodes CDR1 SEHNR and CDR2 FQNEAQ (reference sequence). The CDR3 is made up of 12 amino acids. Written as DNA, the CDR3 is TGTGCCAGCAGCTTGGGCCTACCCGAGCAGTTCTTC. Its translation: CASSLGLPEQFF.

The genes are TRBV4-2 and TRBJ2-2; unclear D gene. The CDR3 runs to 14 residues. V lost 0 bases and J 8 bases, leaving 10 bases between the germline ends. The germline CDR1 and CDR2 sequences are LGHNA and YNFKEQ. CDR3 amino acids: CASSQDPAWGELFF. As DNA, the CDR3 is TGTGCCAGCAGCCAAGATCCGGCCTGGGGGGAGCTGTTTTTT.

This clone was observed once. J is TRBJ2-7 and V is TRBV27, with 13 bases aligning to TRBD2. V dropped 2 bases and J dropped 3; count of bases not matched to a gene: 16. The CDR3 has 20 amino acids. Germline lookup yields CDR1 MNHEY and CDR2 SMNVEV (reference sequence). In DNA, the CDR3 is TGTGCCAGCAGTTTAATATCCCGGACTAGCGGGAGTATTTGGTGCTACGAGCAGTACTTC. Its protein is CASSLISRTSGSIWCYEQYF.

The V call is TRBV27, the J call TRBJ1-5; D gene unclear. Germline CDR1 MNHEY, CDR2 SMNVEV (reference sequence). This CDR3 contains 14 residues. V was pared by 3 bases and J by 5 bases, with 11 bases between. In DNA, the CDR3 is TGTGCCAGCAGTTTCTCGGGCCGCGATCAGCCCCAGCATTTT. Translated, it gives CASSFSGRDQPQHF.

This clone has only a few counts. This chain uses TRBV7-6 with TRBJ2-7; unclear D gene. V was shortened by 2 bases and J by 5 bases, with 7 bases between the two germline ends. This CDR3 comprises 12 residues. Germline V gene data show CDR1 as SGHVS and CDR2 as FNYEAQ. The CDR3 protein is CASSLLGDEQYF. The CDR3 coding sequence is TGTGCCAGCAGCTTACTAGGCGACGAGCAGTACTTC.

The V call is TRBV5-1, the J call TRBJ1-1; a possible D gene is TRBD1 (5 bases). Deletions cut 4 bases from V and 1 base from J, with 5 bases between. Germline values: CDR1 SGHRS, CDR2 YFSETQ. The CDR3 consists of 12 residues. Written as DNA, the CDR3 is TGCGCCAGCAGCCAGGGGAACACTGAAGCTTTCTTT. It codes for CASSQGNTEAFF.

As to this clone: At the DNA level, this CDR3 is encoded by other sequences in the same sample as well. The CDR3 coding sequence is TGCAGCGTTGAAGATCGGGACAGGAGCTACAATGAGCAGTTCTTC. Its protein product is CSVEDRDRSYNEQFF. The chain uses TRBV29-1 and TRBJ2-1; 8 bases are shared with TRBD1. This CDR3 comprises 15 residues. The germline CDR1 and CDR2 sequences are SQVTM and ANQGSEA. With V trimmed by 0 bases and J by 3 bases, 4 bases remained unmatched.

The V and J genes are TRBV11-3 and TRBJ2-2; D remains ambiguous. This CDR3 region has 15 residues. V gave up 2 bases and J gave up 0 bases, with 7 bases separating them. CDR1 and CDR2 from the germline V gene are SGHNT and YENEEA. CDR3 residues: CASSLTPPNTGELFF. The DNA for the CDR3 is TGTGCCAGCAGCTTAACTCCCCCGAACACCGGGGAGCTGTTTTTT.

The gene calls are TRBV9 and TRBJ2-1; 13 bases map to TRBD2. This CDR3 has 16 amino acids. V was pared by 6 bases and J by 6 bases, with 9 bases of the junction left unmatched. From germline, CDR1 is SGDLS and CDR2 YYNGEE. The CDR3 loop is CASTGTSGTGSNEQFF. In nucleotides, the CDR3 is TGTGCCAGCACGGGGACTAGCGGGACAGGGTCCAATGAGCAGTTCTTC.

V and J are TRBV14 and TRBJ2-1, with 14 bases that match TRBD2. The CDR3 is 18 amino acids. The ends lost 2 bases at V and 7 bases at J; junction bases unmatched: 10. Looked up from germline, CDR1 is SGHDN and CDR2 is FVKESK. CDR3 amino acids: CASSQSLGLAGERNEQFF. In DNA, the CDR3 is TGTGCCAGCAGCCAAAGTTTGGGACTAGCGGGAGAGAGGAATGAGCAGTTCTTC.

This chain links TRBV9 with TRBJ2-7; D is undetermined. The CDR3 contains 14 residues. V dropped 4 bases and J dropped 3 bases, with 14 bases sitting between them. Germline CDR1 reads SGDLS; CDR2 reads YYNGEE. The CDR3 DNA is TGTGCCAGCAGCCCCGTCAGCACTATCTACGAGCAGTACTTC. This sequence encodes CASSPVSTIYEQYF.

The V gene is TRBV9, the J gene TRBJ2-3; D is tentatively TRBD1 or TRBD2 (6 bases each). Trimming cost V 5 bases and J 1 base, with 11 bases left between them. There are 14 residues in the CDR3. The V gene's germline CDR1 is SGDLS and CDR2 YYNGEE. CDR3 sequence (DNA): TGTGCCAGCAGACGGGGGCAAGGCACAGATACGCAGTATTTT. This encodes CASRRGQGTDTQYF. Filled out from reference TRBV9 and TRBJ2-3, the complete variable domain reads DSGVTQTPKHLITATGQRVTLRCSPRSGDLSVYWYQQSLDQGLQFLIQYYNGEERAKGNILERFSAQQFPDLHSELNLSSLELGDSALYFCASRRGQGTDTQYFGPGTRLTVL.

V gene TRBV12-5 combines with J gene TRBJ1-3; the D is unclear. Trimming stripped 3 bases from V and 3 bases from J, with 3 bases between. Per germline, CDR1 LGHNT and CDR2 FRNRAP. The CDR3 consists of 12 residues. Here the CDR3 reads CASGLGGNTIYF. The CDR3 bases are TGTGCTAGTGGTTTAGGTGGAAACACCATATATTTT.

The chain has TRBV29-1 and TRBJ1-4; D not certain. Trimming stripped 0 bases from V and 8 bases from J, with 19 bases between. The CDR3 sequence is 16 residues long. Germline V gives CDR1 SQVTM, CDR2 ANQGSEA. CDR3 loop: CSVEDWKAGTEEKLFF. In DNA form, the CDR3 reads TGCAGCGTTGAAGATTGGAAGGCAGGCACCGAGGAAAAACTGTTTTTT.

The gene calls are TRBV29-1 and TRBJ1-2; 7 bases match TRBD1. CDR1 and CDR2 (germline): SQVTM, ANQGSEA. The trim removed 1 base at V and 8 bases at J, leaving 10 bases unmatched. The CDR3 totals 14 residues. CDR3 loop: CSVEARGLTDGYTF. The CDR3 DNA sequence: TGCAGCGTTGAAGCGAGGGGGCTAACGGACGGCTACACCTTC.

This chain uses TRBV7-6 with TRBJ2-3; 11 bases line up with TRBD2. The CDR3 consists of 17 residues. The V gene's germline CDR1 is SGHVS and CDR2 FNYEAQ. Trimming took 5 bases from V and 5 from J; bases not matched to a gene: 12. The CDR3 bases are TGTGCCAGCAGCCCTAGGGGACTAGCGGAGTACAGAGATACGCAGTATTTT. This sequence encodes CASSPRGLAEYRDTQYF.

This clone was seen once. The V gene is TRBV4-3, the J gene TRBJ2-7; D is uncertain. Germline V gives CDR1 LGHNA, CDR2 YSLEER. The CDR3 is made up of 14 amino acids. Between the trimmed V and J ends, which lost 5 bases and 0 bases, there was a span of 11 bases. CDR3 sequence: CASSSGLSSYEQYF. The CDR3 DNA sequence: TGCGCCAGCAGCTCTGGGTTGAGCTCCTACGAGCAGTACTTC.

This chain links TRBV7-2 with TRBJ2-7; D ambiguous. Germline V gene sequence: CDR1 SGHTA, CDR2 FQGNSA. Trimming took 5 bases from V and 0 from J, leaving 17 bases between them. This CDR3 has 16 amino acids. The CDR3 reads CASSQEVSMSSYEQYF. For the CDR3, the DNA is TGTGCCAGCAGCCAAGAGGTCTCCATGAGCTCCTACGAGCAGTACTTC.

The V gene is TRBV7-9, the J gene TRBJ2-7; D possibly corresponds to TRBD1 (6 bases). Trimming stripped 5 bases from V and 5 bases from J, with 13 bases between. The CDR3 runs to 13 residues. CDR1 and CDR2 from the germline V gene are SEHNR and FQNEAQ (reference sequence). The CDR3 reads CASSPQGTDEQYF. CDR3 sequence (DNA): TGTGCCAGCAGCCCCCAGGGGACCGACGAGCAGTACTTC.

V is TRBV29-1 and J is TRBJ2-3; D is ambiguous. Germline V gene lookup returns CDR1 SQVTM and CDR2 ANQGSEA. The V end lost 7 bases, the J end lost 1 base, and 9 bases lay between the germline ends. This CDR3 has 12 residues. This CDR3 reads CSALAGTDTQYF. The CDR3 region has the DNA TGCAGCGCATTAGCTGGCACAGATACGCAGTATTTT.

V is TRBV7-9 and J is TRBJ2-2, with a weak D call TRBD1 (6 bases). Germline CDR1 SEHNR, CDR2 FQNEAQ (reference sequence). The CDR3 spans 15 residues. V gave up 4 bases and J gave up 2 bases, with 11 bases separating them. This CDR3 reads CASSSGQINTGELFF. The CDR3 nucleotides are TGTGCCAGCAGCTCGGGACAAATCAACACCGGGGAGCTGTTTTTT.

The rearrangement joins TRBV5-1 to TRBJ2-1; 8 nucleotides align to TRBD2. The J segment lost 7 bases and the V segment lost 4 bases, leaving 16 bases of the junction unmatched. The CDR3 totals 17 residues. Looked up from germline, CDR1 is SGHRS and CDR2 is YFSETQ. The CDR3 sequence is CASSPLTSGNMGNEQFF. As DNA, the CDR3 is TGCGCCAGCAGCCCCCTTACTAGCGGAAATATGGGGAATGAGCAGTTCTTC.

This clone was seen just once. The V and J genes are TRBV13 and TRBJ2-7; D may match TRBD1 or TRBD2 (5 bases each). This CDR3 has 13 residues. V was shortened by 5 bases and J by 7 bases, with 15 bases between the two germline ends. Per the germline V gene, CDR1 is PRHDT and CDR2 is FYEKMQ (reference sequence). CDR3 DNA: TGTGCCAGCAGCCGGGACCCGAGTTGGGAGCAGTACTTC. This gives the protein CASSRDPSWEQYF.